The clone carrying this T cell receptor (beta chain) came up many times. Germline loops: CDR1 SGHTA, CDR2 FQGNSA. V was cut by 1 base and J by 6 bases, with 7 bases left in between. This CDR3 has 13 amino acids. This sample stems from a study of blood T cell repertoires in COVID-19. As processed by the authors: Estimates of nucleated cell counts were drawn from the amplification of reference gene primers. The repertoire was sequenced with immunoSEQ multiplex PCR; TCRdb's copy has only in-frame clones and lacks some. The D gene and trimming were derived from the DNA, and the V and J assignments and clone size from that table. The sample carries about 300,000 clones, approximately 84% recorded once.

The sequence was collected from a human donor with COVID-19, enrolled during active disease. The donor label of this sample is uncertain. Material: peripheral blood. This chain joins TRBV7-2 and TRBJ1-5; D is ambiguous. The CDR3 region has the DNA TGTGCCAGCAGCTTAGGGGCGAGTCAGCCCCAGCATTTT. Protein product: CASSLGASQPQHF.